The text below deals with one TCR beta chain. No cognate antigen has been identified for it. Nothing much larger sits one base from this clone, and base qualities are not available. This entry belongs to a study of T cell responses to AZD1222 COVID-19 vaccine (dated by TCRdb to the early 2020s). Looking at the study overall: AZD1222 recipients whose second dose came at about 4 weeks and those whose second dose came at about 12 weeks were combined into one group, since spike-specific TCR depth and breadth did not differ between the two schedules. TCR sequencing covered 230 to 250 trial participants: 200 to 220 given two doses of AZD1222 and approximately 26 given two doses of MenACWY control vaccine. Enrollment into the trials was organized by age into subgroups of 18-55, 56-69 and 70-plus years, and those subgroups contained approximately 160, 26 and 62 TCR-sequenced participants, respectively.

The CDR3 regions of human TCRbeta chains were analyzed by immunosequencing. The original methods were these. Repertoire TCRs were matched against a reference library of SARS-CoV-2-specific TCRs generated with the MIRA antigen-specificity platform. Breadth was defined as the fraction of unique TCRs that were SARS-CoV-2-associated, and depth was defined as the fraction of total T cells that were SARS-CoV-2-associated. Using the MIRA data, each spike-specific TCR was assigned both to the spike region to which the TCR was reactive and to a CD4 or CD8 class. Log10-transformed breadth and depth values were compared by one-way ANOVA with Sidak's multiple comparisons tests. Sourced from immuneACCESS, this table was stored by TCRdb with only in-frame sequences that have V and J called. A share of the clones is absent; for the studies checked, an unresolved V gene accounts for under half, and the remainder has no known explanation. V and J calls and clone size come straight from that table; D and trimming were deduced from the DNA. Here the sample has 80,000 or so clones; 85% to 90% occur a single time. The ten biggest clones cover around 5% of the sample.

On the study overall, not on this receptor specifically: Spike-specific TCR breadth and depth rose significantly after two AZD1222 doses compared with day 0 and with MenACWY recipients. Reportedly, almost half of the unique spike-specific TCRs recognized epitopes lying outside the regions that are mutated in the B.1.351 and B.1.1.7 variants. Most participants were white British and females outnumbered males, and the authors suggested that clonal diversity may have been underestimated. The vaccine-associated CD4 TCRs covered the entire spike protein, and the dominant responses fell in regions 160-218 and 743-854. Because no day 14 peak-response samples were available, the repertoires could be characterized only after the peak T cell response. The 56-69-year group was small, and its depth increase did not reach significance, likely because of low power. Only five to seven AZD1222 recipients were SARS-CoV-2 seropositive at baseline, limiting conclusions about previously exposed vaccinees.

Reading the label with the study, this specimen's time point is: baseline before first vaccination. Samples from vaccinated people were obtained from the UK trials COV001 and COV002, which included a single-blind randomized controlled phase 2/3 trial of AZD1222 (ChAdOx1 nCoV-19) in healthy adults. For TCRbeta chain sequencing, PBMC samples were collected from trial participants at day 0 and at day 28 after the second dose. The germline V gene (reference sequence) supplies CDR1 LNHDA and CDR2 SQIVND. V and J lose 6 bases and 4 bases, and a span of 15 bases separates them. The CDR3 sequence holds 14 residues, the cysteine and phenylalanine included. The retained sequence is limited to the CDR3, 42 bases, with the frame set at the first base.

In this chain, TRBV19 is recombined with TRBJ1-1; matching of 6 bases hints at TRBD1 as the D gene. The source of this sequence is an adult in good health. The material was peripheral blood, obtained on day 0 of AZD1222 vaccination. The DNA is as follows: TGTGCCAGTAGCCCTAAGGGAGGGGGCACTGAAGCTTTCTTT. This yields the protein CASSPKGGGTEAFF.